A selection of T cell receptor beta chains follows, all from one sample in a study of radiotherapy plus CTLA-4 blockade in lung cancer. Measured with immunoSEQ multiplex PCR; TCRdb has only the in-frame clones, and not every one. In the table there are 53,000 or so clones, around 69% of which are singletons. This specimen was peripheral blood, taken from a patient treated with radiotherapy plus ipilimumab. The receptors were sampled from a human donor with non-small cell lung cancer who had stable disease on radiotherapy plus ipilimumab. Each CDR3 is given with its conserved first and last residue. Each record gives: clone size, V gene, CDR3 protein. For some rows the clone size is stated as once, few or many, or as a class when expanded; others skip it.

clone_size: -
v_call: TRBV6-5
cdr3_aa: CASRTTGTPNQPQHF

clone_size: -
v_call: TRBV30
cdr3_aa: CAWGQGGTEKLFF

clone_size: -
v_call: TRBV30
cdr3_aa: CAWSASGDTEAFF

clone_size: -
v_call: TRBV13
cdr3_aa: CASSQGRGQGTEAFF

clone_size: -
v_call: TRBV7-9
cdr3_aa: CASSLEGSVYGYTF

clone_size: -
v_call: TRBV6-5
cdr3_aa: CASRPAVGYTF

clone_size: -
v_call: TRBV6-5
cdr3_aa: CASSYSGETQYF

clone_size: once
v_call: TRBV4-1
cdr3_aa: CASSQHGPVADTQYF

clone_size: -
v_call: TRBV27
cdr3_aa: CASSFGIYNEQFF

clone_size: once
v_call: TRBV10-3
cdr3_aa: CAISETRRDEKLFF

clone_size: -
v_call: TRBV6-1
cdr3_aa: CASSGPGRGLRTEAFF